Below are 18 T cell receptor beta chains sequenced from a single sample in a study of OX40 agonist ivuxolimab in advanced cancers. TCRdb's table, derived via immunoSEQ multiplex PCR, lists solely in-frame clones and lacks some. Among tens of thousands of clones, about 89% were seen once, and the ten largest hold 4% to 5%. The starting material was CD4+ or CD8+ T cells sorted from blood, obtained in a trial of the OX40 agonist ivuxolimab. Every receptor here comes from an adult with an advanced solid tumor such as melanoma, head and neck, liver or kidney cancer.

The gene calls are TRBV18 and TRBJ1-2, with 7 positions matching TRBD1. CDR3 length: 15 residues. CDR1 is KGHSH, CDR2 LQKENI, per germline. Trimming removed 2 bases from V and 7 bases from J; junction bases left unmatched: 10. This chain's CDR3 is CASSPNQGGDAGYTF. Here the CDR3 DNA reads TGTGCCAGCTCACCAAACCAGGGGGGCGATGCTGGCTACACCTTC.

V usage is TRBV5-1 and J usage is TRBJ2-1, with 11 bases that match TRBD2. The CDR3 is 15 amino acids. Per the germline V gene, CDR1 is SGHRS and CDR2 is YFSETQ. After removal of 6 bases from V and 3 bases from J, the junction contained 5 bases not matched to a gene. In nucleotides, the CDR3 is TGCGCCAGCACTAGCGGGGGGAGCTACTACAATGAGCAGTTCTTC. The encoded protein is CASTSGGSYYNEQFF.

V is TRBV5-1 and J is TRBJ2-1, with D perhaps TRBD1 or TRBD2 (6 bases each). Germline V gene data show CDR1 as SGHRS and CDR2 as YFSETQ. Between the trimmed V and J ends, which lost 4 bases and 4 bases, there was a span of 21 bases. The CDR3 is 17 residues long. The CDR3 here is CASSPGTRGGDYNEQFF. The CDR3 DNA reads as TGCGCCAGCAGCCCCGGGACAAGAGGAGGGGATTACAATGAGCAGTTCTTC. Complete variable domain (other parts from reference TRBV5-1 and TRBJ2-1): KAGVTQTPRYLIKTRGQQVTLSCSPISGHRSVSWYQQTPGQGLQFLFEYFSETQRNKGNFPGRFSGRQFSNSRSEMNVSTLELGDSALYLCASSPGTRGGDYNEQFFGPGTRLTVL.

The chain employs TRBV2 and TRBJ1-3, with D perhaps matching TRBD1 (6 bases). The CDR3 is made up of 15 amino acids. CDR1 and CDR2 (germline): SNHLY, FYNNEI. The V end lost 7 bases, the J end lost 2 bases, and 15 bases lay between the germline ends. The CDR3 nucleotides read TGTGCCAGCAAACAGGGACCCCAGGCTGGAAACACCATATATTTT. Translation gives CASKQGPQAGNTIYF.

The chain employs TRBV7-7 and TRBJ1-3, with 9 bases identical to TRBD1. The germline V gene encodes CDR1 SSHAT and CDR2 FNYEAQ (reference sequence). With 5 bases clipped from V and 4 bases from J, the junction kept 9 bases outside the gene matches. This CDR3 is 16 amino acids long. The DNA for the CDR3 is TGTGCCAGCAGCCAAATCCGGGACAGGGTGGGAAACACCATATATTTT. It translates to CASSQIRDRVGNTIYF.

The chain recombines TRBV5-1 with TRBJ2-7; 8 bases agree with TRBD1. Germline V CDR1 and CDR2: SGHRS, YFSETQ. This CDR3 is 15 amino acids long. Losses at the gene ends were 2 bases for V and 2 bases for J; bases not matched to a gene: 6. This CDR3 reads CASSFRTGQAYEQYF. For the CDR3, the DNA is TGCGCCAGCAGCTTCAGGACAGGGCAAGCCTACGAGCAGTACTTC.

V usage is TRBV28 and J usage is TRBJ2-7, with D unresolved. Trimming removed 6 bases at V and 5 bases at J, with 11 bases between. The length of the CDR3 is 12 residues. Germline assignment: CDR1 MDHEN and CDR2 SYDVKM. CDR3: CASSLRRDEQYF. As DNA, the CDR3 is TGTGCCAGCAGCCTCAGACGGGACGAGCAGTACTTC. The entire variable domain, with the rest obtained from reference TRBV28 and TRBJ2-7, is as follows: DVKVTQSSRYLVKRTGEKVFLECVQDMDHENMFWYRQDPGLGLRLIYFSYDVKMKEKGDIPEGYSVSREKKERFSLILESASTNQTSMYLCASSLRRDEQYFGPGTRLTVT.

The chain combines TRBV27 with TRBJ2-1, with 7 bases aligning to TRBD1. V shed 6 bases, J shed 0 bases, and the junction held 8 bases outside the gene matches. Germline V gives CDR1 MNHEY, CDR2 SMNVEV (reference sequence). The CDR3 runs 16 residues. The CDR3 reads CASRQGGDSSYNEQFF. CDR3 coding DNA: TGTGCCAGCAGGCAAGGGGGCGATAGCTCCTACAATGAGCAGTTCTTC.

This sequence joins TRBV6-6 and TRBJ1-2; perhaps TRBD1 as D (5 bases). The ends were cut back, 0 bases at V and 6 bases at J, with 14 bases in the middle. The CDR3 has 15 residues. CDR1 and CDR2 from the germline V gene are MNHNY and SVGAGI (reference sequence). CDR3 amino acids: CASSYSGTGSHGYTF. Here the CDR3 DNA reads TGTGCCAGCAGTTACTCTGGTACAGGATCTCATGGCTACACCTTC.

The rearrangement uses TRBV7-9 and TRBJ1-4, with 7 bases that match TRBD1. The V gene end was trimmed by 1 base and the J gene end by 8 bases; junction bases not matched to a gene: 7. Germline V gives CDR1 SEHNR, CDR2 FQNEAQ (reference sequence). This CDR3 has 15 amino acids. CDR3 sequence reads: CASSLGAGTAEKLFF. DNA of the CDR3: TGTGCCAGCAGCTTAGGGGCCGGGACAGCCGAAAAACTGTTTTTT.

This sequence joins TRBV2 and TRBJ2-7, with TRBD2 as a possible D gene (5 bases). The germline gives CDR1 SNHLY, CDR2 FYNNEI. The V end was cut by 8 bases, the J end by 2 bases, with 13 bases between. The CDR3 runs to 13 residues. In DNA, the CDR3 is TGTGCCAGCTTGCGGGCAGTCACCTACGAGCAGTACTTC. Amino acids: CASLRAVTYEQYF.

This clone was recorded once. The chain carries TRBV2 and TRBJ2-3; D ambiguous. The ends were cut back, 6 bases at V and 0 bases at J, with 4 bases in the middle. Germline V lookup: CDR1 SNHLY, CDR2 FYNNEI. The CDR3 covers 12 residues. The chain's CDR3 is CASRSSTDTQYF. CDR3 DNA sequence: TGTGCCAGCAGATCTAGCACAGATACGCAGTATTTT.

Comment on this clone: The same CDR3 is also encoded by other DNA sequences in this sample. The genes are TRBV5-4 and TRBJ2-2; 14 nucleotides match TRBD2. Germline CDR1 is SGHNT and CDR2 is YYREEE (reference sequence). There are 17 residues in the CDR3. V trimming: 5 bases; J trimming: 2 bases; junction bases outside the gene matches: 5. The CDR3 coding sequence is TGTGCCAGCAGACCCGGACTAGCGGGGGGAAACACCGGGGAGCTGTTTTTT. Protein sequence: CASRPGLAGGNTGELFF.

This clone was found once. The rearrangement uses TRBV4-1 and TRBJ2-1, with D perhaps TRBD1 (6 bases). The CDR3 has 15 amino acids. With 0 bases removed from V and 5 bases from J, the gap between germline ends came to 11 bases. Germline V gene data show CDR1 as MGHRA and CDR2 as YSYEKL. CDR3 in DNA: TGCGCCAGCAGCCAAGAAGGACAGCCCGACAATGAGCAGTTCTTC. Amino acid sequence: CASSQEGQPDNEQFF.

The V gene is TRBV6-6, the J gene TRBJ2-1; tentative D call: TRBD1 (6 bases). The V and J ends lost 5 bases and 3 bases respectively, with 14 bases between them. This CDR3 is 15 amino acids long. CDR1 is MNHNY, CDR2 SVGAGI, per germline (reference sequence). The CDR3 protein is CASSPGASDYNEQFF. CDR3 DNA sequence: TGTGCCAGCAGTCCAGGGGCCTCGGACTACAATGAGCAGTTCTTC.

The V call is TRBV2, the J call TRBJ2-1; 9 bases are a match to TRBD1. From germline, CDR1 is SNHLY and CDR2 FYNNEI. The CDR3 loop spans 15 amino acids. V lost 6 bases to trimming and J lost 5 bases; unmatched junction nucleotides: 8. Here the CDR3 DNA reads TGTGCCAGCAGACAAGAGGGGACAGGGCACAATGAGCAGTTCTTC. This translates into CASRQEGTGHNEQFF.

The rearrangement joins TRBV7-2 to TRBJ2-5; tentatively, D is TRBD1 or TRBD2 (5 bases each). From germline, CDR1 is SGHTA and CDR2 FQGNSA. This CDR3 has 15 residues. V lost 1 base, J lost 11 bases, and 20 bases lay in between. CDR3 sequence reads: CASSLVPWVLGEQYF. CDR3 DNA sequence: TGTGCCAGCAGCTTAGTCCCCTGGGTGTTAGGGGAGCAGTACTTC.

This clone was recorded only once. The chain couples TRBV11-2 to TRBJ2-7, with D tentatively TRBD2 (5 bases). CDR3 length equals 13 residues. The V end lost 5 bases, the J end lost 3 bases, and 11 bases lay between the germline ends. In germline, CDR1 is SGHAT, CDR2 FQNNGV. The CDR3 loop reads CASSRGSNYEQYF. The DNA of the CDR3 is TGTGCCAGCAGCCGAGGGTCCAACTACGAGCAGTACTTC.